This section outlines one T cell receptor beta chain sequence together with its context. What it recognizes is unknown. The data belong to a study of T cell repertoires in cytomegalovirus infection. Study in general: An indication of both CMV infection and matching HLA type came from public TCR beta signatures.

Findings of the study overall: Across the ex vivo response, the dominant clonotypes were HLA-C-restricted CMV-specific TCR beta clonotypes. Using cumulative public TCR beta family frequency, the authors identified those who carried CMV together with the relevant HLA.

TCRdb reanalysed the reads using MiXCR and keeps one entry per CDR3 protein. Altogether around 350,000 distinct CDR3 sequences are present, about a sixth being singletons, with the ten largest covering approximately 8%. The sample consisted of PBMCs. The sequence was collected from a human donor in good health (CMV status not recorded). Some clones in this sample may be carry-over from other donors' samples.

CDR3 region: CASSSWGARNTEAFF. CDR3 nucleotides: TGTGCCAGCAGCTCCTGGGGGGCTAGGAACACTGAAGCTTTCTTT. The V and J genes are TRBV7-6 and TRBJ1-1, with D tentatively TRBD1 (6 bases). V lost 4 bases, J lost 1 base, and 13 bases lay in between. Germline-derived CDR1 and CDR2 are SGHVS and FNYEAQ. The CDR3 spans 15 residues.